A single sample is the source of the 28 T cell receptor beta chains below, sequenced in a study of T cell responses to AZD1222 COVID-19 vaccine (dated by TCRdb to 2020 to 2023). This specimen's time point label, per the study, means: baseline before first vaccination. Libraries were prepared through the immunoSEQ multiplex PCR assay. Here the immuneACCESS table is served through TCRdb, limited to in-frame sequences with V and J called. Missing clones are a known gap in these copies; in checked studies unresolved V genes cover under half, and the rest lacks a known reason. This sample holds about 110,000 clones; roughly nine tenths were observed only once. Around 7% of the sample comes from the top ten. Sequenced material: peripheral blood, taken on day 0 of AZD1222 vaccination. The receptors originated from an adult in good health.

This rearrangement joins TRBV6-4 to TRBJ1-1; no firm D call. This CDR3 is 14 amino acids long. CDR1 and CDR2 (germline): MRHNA, SNTAGT. Trimming shortened V by 8 bases and J by 3 bases, and 16 bases separated the two germline ends. The CDR3 here is CASRLTLTDTEAFF. In DNA, the CDR3 is TGTGCCAGCCGCCTGACACTTACCGACACTGAAGCTTTCTTT.

The gene calls are TRBV28 and TRBJ2-7, with D tentatively TRBD2 (6 bases). This CDR3 is 14 amino acids long. V shed 6 bases and J shed 2 bases, with 14 bases lying between them. Germline CDR1 and CDR2: MDHEN and SYDVKM. DNA for the CDR3: TGTGCCAGCAGCCGGGGGTCCAACCCCTACGAGCAGTACTTC. Translating gives CASSRGSNPYEQYF.

This clone occurred once. V is TRBV7-2 and J is TRBJ1-3; D gene ambiguous. The CDR3 has 14 amino acids. Trimming removed 2 bases at V and 0 bases at J, with 5 bases between. Looked up from germline, CDR1 is SGHTA and CDR2 is FQGNSA. The CDR3 DNA follows: TGTGCCAGCAGCTTACAGAGCTCTGGAAACACCATATATTTT. This translates into CASSLQSSGNTIYF. Drawing the rest from reference TRBV7-2 and TRBJ1-3, the complete variable domain is GAGVSQSPSNKVTEKGKDVELRCDPISGHTALYWYRQSLGQGLEFLIYFQGNSAPDKSGLPSDRFSAERTGGSVSTLTIQRTQQEDSAVYLCASSLQSSGNTIYFGEGSWLTVV.

This chain uses TRBV5-1 with TRBJ1-6; D gene unclear. Trimming shortened V by 2 bases and J by 7 bases, and 10 bases separated the two germline ends. The V gene's germline CDR1 is SGHRS and CDR2 YFSETQ. The CDR3 has 14 residues. Here the CDR3 reads CASSFREGNSPLHF. The DNA of the CDR3 is TGCGCCAGCAGCTTCCGGGAGGGCAATTCACCCCTCCACTTT.

The chain links TRBV5-1 to TRBJ1-5; no clear D gene. Trimming stripped 3 bases from V and 2 bases from J, with 9 bases between. This CDR3 is built from 14 residues. CDR1 SGHRS and CDR2 YFSETQ come from the germline V gene. The CDR3 loop is CASSWTGGNQPQHF. The CDR3 DNA follows: TGCGCCAGCAGCTGGACTGGGGGCAATCAGCCCCAGCATTTT.

The chain employs TRBV9 and TRBJ2-7; 8 bases match TRBD2. Trimming cost V 4 bases and J 2 bases; bases outside gene matches: 8. The CDR3 loop spans 15 amino acids. Germline loops: CDR1 SGDLS, CDR2 YYNGEE. In nucleotides, the CDR3 is TGTGCCAGCAGCCGCTCCTCTAGCGGGCCCTACGAGCAGTACTTC. This codes for CASSRSSSGPYEQYF.

The J gene is TRBJ1-2, the V gene TRBV2; D perhaps matches TRBD1 (5 bases). The CDR3 covers 14 residues. V dropped 2 bases and J dropped 8 bases, with 15 bases sitting between them. CDR1 SNHLY and CDR2 FYNNEI come from the germline V gene. The CDR3 nucleotides read TGTGCCAGCAGTGAATCTTGGACACCTACGGGCTACACCTTC. Residues: CASSESWTPTGYTF.

The V call is TRBV7-9, the J call TRBJ1-3; no definite D call. Trimming shortened V by 5 bases and J by 2 bases, and 13 bases separated the two germline ends. The CDR3 extends over 15 amino acids. Germline-derived CDR1 and CDR2 are SEHNR and FQNEAQ (reference sequence). The CDR3 DNA reads as TGTGCCAGCAGCCCTGGGATCGTGCCTGGAAACACCATATATTTT. Translation: CASSPGIVPGNTIYF.

The chain uses TRBV10-3 and TRBJ1-2; 7 nucleotides match TRBD1. The junction had 5 bases not matched to a gene; V was cut back by 0 bases and J by 1 base. Germline CDR1 and CDR2: ENHRY and SYGVKD. CDR3 size: 16 residues. The CDR3 here is CAISESTGAGNYGYTF. Here the CDR3 DNA reads TGTGCCATCAGTGAGTCTACAGGGGCGGGTAACTATGGCTACACCTTC.

In DNA form, the CDR3 reads TGTGCCAGCAGAAACCAGGGGAACACTGAAGCTTTCTTT. Translation: CASRNQGNTEAFF. The rearrangement uses TRBV12-3 or TRBV12-4 and TRBJ1-1; TRBD1 might be the D (5 bases). The CDR3 runs 13 residues. V lost 6 bases and J lost 1, with 9 bases in between.

This chain joins TRBV2 and TRBJ1-3, with D perhaps matching TRBD1 (5 bases). CDR3 length: 12 residues. Per the germline V gene, CDR1 is SNHLY and CDR2 is FYNNEI. Trimming removed 8 bases at V and 3 bases at J, with 8 bases between. The CDR3 DNA follows: TGTGCCAGCTCCCAGGGTGGAAACACCATATATTTT. This encodes CASSQGGNTIYF.

The CDR3 loop is CASSLAQGIATGYTF. CDR3 nucleotide sequence: TGTGCCAGCAGCTTAGCACAGGGGATTGCAACGGGCTACACCTTC. This chain links TRBV11-2 with TRBJ1-2, with 7 bases matching TRBD1. V was pared by 1 base and J by 8 bases, with 10 bases of the junction left unmatched. The CDR3 has 15 amino acids. Germline CDR1 SGHAT, CDR2 FQNNGV.

This chain connects TRBV30 to TRBJ1-1; D gene unclear. The V end lost 6 bases, the J end lost 6 bases, and 20 bases lay between the germline ends. The CDR3 is made up of 14 amino acids. Germline V gives CDR1 GTSNPN, CDR2 SVGIG (reference sequence). CDR3 DNA: TGTGCCTGCGCCGAGAATGGGTTTGACTCTGAAGCTTTCTTT. It yields the protein CACAENGFDSEAFF.

V usage is TRBV4-3 and J usage is TRBJ2-2; TRBD1 matches 10 bases. The CDR3 covers 14 residues. Germline V gene lookup returns CDR1 LGHNA and CDR2 YSLEER. V lost 3 bases and J lost 6; bases outside the gene matches: 1. CDR3 nucleotides: TGCGCCAGCAGCCACGGACAGGGGGCCGGGGAGCTGTTTTTT. Its protein is CASSHGQGAGELFF.

In its sample, this clone was seen once. This CDR3 reads CASSQDLGSEAFF. The CDR3 DNA reads TGTGCCAGCAGCCAAGATTTGGGTTCTGAAGCTTTCTTT. This chain uses TRBV3-1 (or the pseudogene TRBV3-2) with TRBJ1-1; D not certain. The CDR3 consists of 13 residues. Deletions cut 0 bases from V and 6 bases from J, with 8 bases between. Germline CDR1 and CDR2: LGHDT and YNNKEL (reference sequence).

The chain recombines TRBV7-3 with TRBJ1-5; D gene uncertain. There are 14 residues in the CDR3. Per the germline V gene, CDR1 is SGHTA and CDR2 is FQGTGA. The V end lost 5 bases, the J end lost 0 bases, and 8 bases lay between the germline ends. CDR3 sequence (DNA): TGTGCCAGCAGCCCCCCAGGTAGCAATCAGCCCCAGCATTTT. It specifies CASSPPGSNQPQHF.

The J gene is TRBJ1-2, the V gene TRBV20-1; D is unresolved. V lost 5 bases and J lost 5, with 6 bases in between. Germline V gives CDR1 DFQATT, CDR2 SNEGSKA (reference sequence). The CDR3 is made up of 10 amino acids. The CDR3 DNA sequence: TGCAGTGCTTGGGAATATGGCTACACCTTC. Protein product: CSAWEYGYTF.

The chain joins TRBV5-6 to TRBJ2-7; 7 nucleotides line up with TRBD2. CDR1 and CDR2 (germline): SGHDT, YYEEEE. The CDR3 has 15 residues. V lost 1 base to trimming and J lost 2 bases; unmatched junction nucleotides: 6. CDR3 coding DNA: TGTGCCAGCAGCTTGCCAGGGAGGGTCACCTACGAGCAGTACTTC. Its translation: CASSLPGRVTYEQYF.

This clone was found a few times. The V call is TRBV5-1, the J call TRBJ1-2; 7 bases are a match to TRBD1. Looked up from germline, CDR1 is SGHRS and CDR2 is YFSETQ. J gave up 0 bases and V 2 bases, and 4 bases lay outside the gene matches. The CDR3 contains 15 residues. Written as DNA, the CDR3 is TGCGCCAGCAGCTTTGGGACAGCTGCTAACTATGGCTACACCTTC. Translation gives CASSFGTAANYGYTF.

The chain is built from TRBV18 and TRBJ2-2; TRBD2 agrees at 7 bases. Germline values: CDR1 KGHSH, CDR2 LQKENI. The CDR3 consists of 17 residues. V dropped 2 bases and J dropped 5; count of bases not matched to a gene: 11. CDR3 residues: CASSPTLAEGGTGELFF. Here the CDR3 DNA reads TGTGCCAGCTCACCAACTCTAGCGGAAGGCGGGACCGGGGAGCTGTTTTTT.

The gene calls are TRBV6-5 and TRBJ1-5; 9 bases map to TRBD1. The V gene's germline CDR1 is MNHEY and CDR2 SVGAGI. The CDR3 covers 15 residues. Trimming cost V 5 bases and J 3 bases; bases outside gene matches: 5. The CDR3 region has the DNA TGTGCCAGCAGTCGGACAGGGGTGATCAATCAGCCCCAGCATTTT. It encodes CASSRTGVINQPQHF.

This chain connects TRBV19 to TRBJ1-1; D is unresolved. CDR1 LNHDA and CDR2 SQIVND come from the germline V gene (reference sequence). The CDR3 covers 18 residues. V was pared by 3 bases and J by 7 bases, with 27 bases between. The CDR3 here is CASSILWEGNGKRFEAFF. CDR3 DNA: TGTGCCAGTAGTATTCTGTGGGAGGGCAACGGGAAACGATTTGAAGCTTTCTTT.

This chain links TRBV6-5 with TRBJ1-6; 8 bases fit TRBD1. V lost 5 bases, J lost 2 bases, and 2 bases stayed unmatched. The CDR3 consists of 15 residues. Per germline, CDR1 MNHEY and CDR2 SVGAGI. CDR3 residues: CASSRDRTYNSPLHF. In nucleotides, the CDR3 is TGTGCCAGCAGTAGGGACAGGACCTATAATTCACCCCTCCACTTT.

The gene calls are TRBV27 and TRBJ2-1, with 8 bases aligning to TRBD1. The CDR3 extends over 15 amino acids. V lost 2 bases, J lost 2 bases, and 2 bases stayed unmatched. Germline V gene sequence: CDR1 MNHEY, CDR2 SMNVEV (reference sequence). In DNA form, the CDR3 reads TGTGCCAGCAGTTTAGACAGGGGAGCCTACAATGAGCAGTTCTTC. It specifies CASSLDRGAYNEQFF.

The chain is built from TRBV2 and TRBJ2-2; D unclear. CDR1 and CDR2 (germline): SNHLY, FYNNEI. Trimming stripped 6 bases from V and 4 bases from J, with 6 bases between. The CDR3 consists of 12 residues. The chain's CDR3 is CASRVGTGELFF. CDR3 sequence (DNA): TGTGCCAGCAGGGTGGGCACCGGGGAGCTGTTTTTT.

V usage is TRBV2 and J usage is TRBJ1-1, with D maybe TRBD1 (5 bases). V shed 8 bases and J shed 0 bases, with 16 bases lying between them. Germline V lookup: CDR1 SNHLY, CDR2 FYNNEI. CDR3 size: 15 residues. The CDR3 reads CASLGTPTLNTEAFF. The CDR3 DNA follows: TGTGCCAGCTTGGGGACGCCTACTTTGAACACTGAAGCTTTCTTT.

This rearrangement joins TRBV25-1 to TRBJ2-1, with 9 bases identical to TRBD2. Per germline, CDR1 MGHDK and CDR2 SYGVNS. CDR3 length: 14 amino acids. J lost 5 bases, V lost 6 bases, and 5 bases had no gene match. The CDR3: CASRRAGGDNEQFF. In nucleotides, the CDR3 is TGTGCCAGCAGAAGGGCGGGGGGGGACAATGAGCAGTTCTTC.

The chain has TRBV5-1 and TRBJ1-2; TRBD1 might be the D (5 bases). V dropped 6 bases and J dropped 2 bases, with 14 bases sitting between them. The length of the CDR3 is 14 residues. In germline, CDR1 is SGHRS, CDR2 YFSETQ. The CDR3 sequence is CASTRGPSNYGYTF. CDR3 sequence (DNA): TGCGCCAGCACGCGGGGACCGTCGAACTATGGCTACACCTTC. Drawing the rest from reference TRBV5-1 and TRBJ1-2, the complete variable domain is KAGVTQTPRYLIKTRGQQVTLSCSPISGHRSVSWYQQTPGQGLQFLFEYFSETQRNKGNFPGRFSGRQFSNSRSEMNVSTLELGDSALYLCASTRGPSNYGYTFGSGTRLTVV.